This entry features one T cell receptor (beta chain) sequence. Its antigen is not identified. The data were obtained in a study of radiation and T cells in renal cell carcinoma. In the study overall: Nephrectomy followed 15 Gy stereotactic body radiation by 4 weeks.

Time point specified: baseline pretreatment blood. This sample's treatment: 15 Gy SBRT to primary tumor, nephrectomy 4 weeks later. The patient's renal cell carcinoma had clear cell pathology. Study conclusions and caveats: From baseline, blood top tumor clonotypes peaked at 2 weeks post-radiation.

This table comes from immunoSEQ multiplex PCR, and its TCRdb copy is limited to in-frame clones, with some not included. The data hold about 49,000 clones, with 83% observed a single time. Per germline, CDR1 SGHDT and CDR2 YYEEEE. V shed 5 bases and J 0 bases; nucleotides not matched to a gene: 7. This CDR3 has 18 amino acids. The chain has TRBV5-6 and TRBJ2-1; TRBD2 aligns across 14 bases. The receptor was isolated from a woman in her 70s with renal cell carcinoma. Sequenced here: blood, sampled from a patient whose treatment included radiotherapy and nephrectomy. The CDR3 DNA is TGTGCCAGCAGTCGGACTAGCGGGGGGTCGAGCTCCTACAATGAGCAGTTCTTC. Translated, it gives CASSRTSGGSSSYNEQFF.